This is a list of T cell receptor beta chains from one sample in a study of OX40 agonist ivuxolimab in advanced cancers. Sequencing used immunoSEQ multiplex PCR; TCRdb keeps in-frame clones, though not all of them. The sample yields tens of thousands of clones, roughly 90% seen once. Source: CD4+ or CD8+ T cells sorted from blood, taken in a trial of the OX40 agonist ivuxolimab. These receptors were collected from an adult with an advanced solid tumor such as melanoma, head and neck, liver or kidney cancer. Both conserved end residues are part of each CDR3. Clone size is stated in some rows and not others, as once, few, many or a class when expanded.

clone size: -; V gene: TRBV10-1; CDR3 protein: CASSATSGVITDTQYF
clone size: -; V gene: TRBV28; CDR3 protein: CASSITGTGTYEQYF
clone size: -; V gene: TRBV18; CDR3 protein: CASSHGTRGETQYF
clone size: -; V gene: TRBV10-1; CDR3 protein: CASSDDSLDIQYF
clone size: -; V gene: TRBV4-3; CDR3 protein: CASSQGSTDTQYF
clone size: -; V gene: TRBV9; CDR3 protein: CASSLSTDGSGYTF
clone size: -; V gene: TRBV6-1; CDR3 protein: CASRSQGRGQETQYF
clone size: -; V gene: TRBV6-1; CDR3 protein: CASSGGRGGSFEKLFF
clone size: -; V gene: TRBV5-1; CDR3 protein: CASSTGQGDTGELFF
clone size: -; V gene: TRBV28; CDR3 protein: CASSLFREKLFF
clone size: -; V gene: TRBV5-1; CDR3 protein: CASSSTDSLGEQYF
clone size: -; V gene: TRBV5-1; CDR3 protein: CASSLVAGNEKLFF
clone size: -; V gene: TRBV4-3; CDR3 protein: CASSQFFRQDTNQPQHF
clone size: -; V gene: TRBV19; CDR3 protein: CASSILAGPAGANVLTF
clone size: -; V gene: TRBV6-5; CDR3 protein: CASRFSKNTEAFF
clone size: -; V gene: TRBV9; CDR3 protein: CASSVVASGAGELFF
clone size: once; V gene: TRBV28; CDR3 protein: CASRTRQGYQPQHF
clone size: -; V gene: TRBV13; CDR3 protein: CASSLATAYNEQFF
clone size: -; V gene: TRBV5-1; CDR3 protein: CASSLVPDTQYF
clone size: -; V gene: TRBV9; CDR3 protein: CASTGSTDTQYF
clone size: -; V gene: TRBV7-2; CDR3 protein: CASSLGPWTFF
clone size: once; V gene: TRBV28; CDR3 protein: CASSSARAGKLSGYTF